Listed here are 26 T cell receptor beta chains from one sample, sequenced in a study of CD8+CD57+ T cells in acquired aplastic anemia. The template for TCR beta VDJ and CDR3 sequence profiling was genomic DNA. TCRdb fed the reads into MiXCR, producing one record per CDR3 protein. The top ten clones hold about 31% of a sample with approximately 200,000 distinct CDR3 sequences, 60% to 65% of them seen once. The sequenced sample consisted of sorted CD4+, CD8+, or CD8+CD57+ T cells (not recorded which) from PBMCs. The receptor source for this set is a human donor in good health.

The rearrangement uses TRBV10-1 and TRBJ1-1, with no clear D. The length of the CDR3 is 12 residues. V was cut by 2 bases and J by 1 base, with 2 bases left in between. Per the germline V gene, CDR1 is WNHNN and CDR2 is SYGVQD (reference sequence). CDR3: CASSEQNTEAFF. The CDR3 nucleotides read TGCGCCAGCAGTGAGCAGAACACTGAAGCTTTCTTT.

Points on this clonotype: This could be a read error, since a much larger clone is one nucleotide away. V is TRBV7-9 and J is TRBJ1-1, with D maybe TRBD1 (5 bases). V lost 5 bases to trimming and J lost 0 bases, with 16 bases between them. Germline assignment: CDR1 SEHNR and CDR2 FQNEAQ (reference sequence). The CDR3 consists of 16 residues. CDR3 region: CASSQSQGRLNTEAFF. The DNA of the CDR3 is TGTGCCAGCAGCCAGAGTCAGGGACGGTTGAACACTGAAGCTTTCTTT. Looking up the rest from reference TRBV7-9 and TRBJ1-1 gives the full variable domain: DTGVSQNPRHKITKRGQNVTFRCDPISEHNRLYWYRQTLGQGPEFLTYFQNEAQLEKSRLLSDRFSAERPKGSFSTLEIQRTEQGDSAMYLCASSQSQGRLNTEAFFGQGTRLTVV.

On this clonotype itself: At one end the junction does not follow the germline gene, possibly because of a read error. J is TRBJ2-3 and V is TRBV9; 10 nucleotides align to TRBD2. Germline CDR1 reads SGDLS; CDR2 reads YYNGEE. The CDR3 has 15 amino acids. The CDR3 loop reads CTSSGGGASLDTQYF. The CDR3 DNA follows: TGTACCAGCAGCGGGGGGGGAGCTAGCTTAGATACGCAGTATTTT.

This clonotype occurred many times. This CDR3 is CSAALSGKAFF. Here the CDR3 DNA reads TGCAGTGCTGCCCTATCAGGGAAAGCTTTCTTT. This chain uses TRBV20-1 with TRBJ1-1; possibly TRBD1 for D (5 bases). The V gene lost 5 bases and the J gene lost 9 bases, with 13 bases spanning the gap. The germline gives CDR1 DFQATT, CDR2 SNEGSKA (reference sequence). The CDR3 loop spans 11 amino acids.

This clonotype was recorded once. The CDR3, as DNA: TGTGCCACCACCGTGGACAGGAACACTGAAGCTTTCTTT. It is translated as CATTVDRNTEAFF. The rearrangement links TRBV15 to TRBJ1-1, with D maybe TRBD1 (6 bases). The CDR3 totals 13 residues. Germline V gene lookup returns CDR1 LNHNV and CDR2 YYDKDF (reference sequence). Trimming cost V 7 bases and J 1 base, with 10 bases left between them.

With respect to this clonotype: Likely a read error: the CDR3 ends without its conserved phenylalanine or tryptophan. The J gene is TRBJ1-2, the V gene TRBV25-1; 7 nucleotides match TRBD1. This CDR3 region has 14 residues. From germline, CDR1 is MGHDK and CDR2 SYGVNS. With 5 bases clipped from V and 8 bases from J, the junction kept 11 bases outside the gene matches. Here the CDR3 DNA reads TGTGCCAGCAGTTTAGCCGGGACAGCAATGGGCTACACCCTC. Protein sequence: CASSLAGTAMGYTL.

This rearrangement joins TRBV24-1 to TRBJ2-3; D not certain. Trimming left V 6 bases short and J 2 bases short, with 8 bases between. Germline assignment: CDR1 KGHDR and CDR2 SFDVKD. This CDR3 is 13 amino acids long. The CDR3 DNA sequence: TGTGCCACCAGTCCTCCCTCCACAGATACGCAGTATTTT. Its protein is CATSPPSTDTQYF.

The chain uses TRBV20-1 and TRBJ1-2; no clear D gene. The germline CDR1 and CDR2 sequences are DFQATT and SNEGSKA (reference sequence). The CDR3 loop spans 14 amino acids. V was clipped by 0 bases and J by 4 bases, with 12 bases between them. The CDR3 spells CSARDWWNSYGYTF. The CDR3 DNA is TGCAGTGCTAGAGATTGGTGGAACAGCTATGGCTACACCTTC.

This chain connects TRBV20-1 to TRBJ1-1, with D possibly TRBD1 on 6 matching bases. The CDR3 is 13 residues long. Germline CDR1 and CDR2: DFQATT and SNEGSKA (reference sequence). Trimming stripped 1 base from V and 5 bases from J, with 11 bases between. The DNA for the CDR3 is TGCAGTGCTAGAGGAAACAGGGATACTGAAGCTTTCTTT. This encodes CSARGNRDTEAFF.

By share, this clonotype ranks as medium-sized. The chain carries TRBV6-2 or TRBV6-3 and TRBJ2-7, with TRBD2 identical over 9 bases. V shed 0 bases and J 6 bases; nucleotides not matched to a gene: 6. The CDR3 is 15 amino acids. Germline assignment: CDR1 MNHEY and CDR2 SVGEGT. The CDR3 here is CASSYSGGGASEQYF. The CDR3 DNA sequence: TGTGCCAGCAGTTACTCAGGCGGGGGGGCCTCCGAGCAGTACTTC.

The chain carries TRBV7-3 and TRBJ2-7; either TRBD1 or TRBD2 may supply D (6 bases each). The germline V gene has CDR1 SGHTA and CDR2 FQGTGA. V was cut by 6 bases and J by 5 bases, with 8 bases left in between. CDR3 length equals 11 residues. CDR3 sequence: CASREGDEQYF. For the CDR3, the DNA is TGTGCCAGCAGGGAGGGGGACGAGCAGTACTTC.

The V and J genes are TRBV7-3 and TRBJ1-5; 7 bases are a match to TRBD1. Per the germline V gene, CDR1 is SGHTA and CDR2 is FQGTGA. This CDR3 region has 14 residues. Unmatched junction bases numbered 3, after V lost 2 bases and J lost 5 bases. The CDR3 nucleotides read TGTGCCAGCAGCTTACACCAGGGGGATCAGCCCCAGCATTTT. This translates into CASSLHQGDQPQHF. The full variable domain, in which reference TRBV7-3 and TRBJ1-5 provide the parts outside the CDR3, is GAGVSQTPSNKVTEKGKYVELRCDPISGHTALYWYRQSLGQGPEFLIYFQGTGAADDSGLPNDRFFAVRPEGSVSTLKIQRTERGDSAVYLCASSLHQGDQPQHFGDGTRLSIL.

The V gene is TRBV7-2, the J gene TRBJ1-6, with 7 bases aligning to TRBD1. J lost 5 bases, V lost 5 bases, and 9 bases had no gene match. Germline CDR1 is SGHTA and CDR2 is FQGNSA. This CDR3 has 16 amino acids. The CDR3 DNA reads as TGTGCCAGCAGCCCTTTCCTAGACAGGGATAATTCACCCCTCCACTTT. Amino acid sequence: CASSPFLDRDNSPLHF. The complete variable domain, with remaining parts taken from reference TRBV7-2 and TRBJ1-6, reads GAGVSQSPSNKVTEKGKDVELRCDPISGHTALYWYRQSLGQGLEFLIYFQGNSAPDKSGLPSDRFSAERTGGSVSTLTIQRTQQEDSAVYLCASSPFLDRDNSPLHFGNGTRLTVT.

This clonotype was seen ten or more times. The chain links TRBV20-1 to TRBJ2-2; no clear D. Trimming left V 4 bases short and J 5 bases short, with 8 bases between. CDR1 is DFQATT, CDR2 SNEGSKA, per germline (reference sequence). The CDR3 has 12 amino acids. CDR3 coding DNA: TGCAGTGCTAAAGACCTTACCGGGGAGCTGTTTTTT. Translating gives CSAKDLTGELFF.

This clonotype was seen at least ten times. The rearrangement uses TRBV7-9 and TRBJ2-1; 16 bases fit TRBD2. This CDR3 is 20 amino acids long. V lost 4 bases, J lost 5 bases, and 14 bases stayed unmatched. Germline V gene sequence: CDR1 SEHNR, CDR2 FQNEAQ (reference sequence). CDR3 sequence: CASSSGTSGRASSRHNEQFF. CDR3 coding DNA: TGTGCCAGCAGCTCCGGGACTAGCGGGAGGGCCTCATCCAGGCACAATGAGCAGTTCTTC.

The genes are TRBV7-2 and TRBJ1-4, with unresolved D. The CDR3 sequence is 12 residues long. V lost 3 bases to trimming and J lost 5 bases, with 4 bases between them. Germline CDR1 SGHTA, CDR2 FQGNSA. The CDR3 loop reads CASSFPNEKLFF. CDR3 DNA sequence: TGTGCCAGCAGCTTTCCAAATGAAAAACTGTTTTTT.

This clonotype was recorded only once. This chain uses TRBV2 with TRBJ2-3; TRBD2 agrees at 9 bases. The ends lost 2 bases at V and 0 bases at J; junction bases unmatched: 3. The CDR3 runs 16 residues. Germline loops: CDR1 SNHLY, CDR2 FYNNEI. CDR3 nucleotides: TGTGCCAGCAGTGAACTTAGCGGGAGAAGCACAGATACGCAGTATTTT. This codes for CASSELSGRSTDTQYF.

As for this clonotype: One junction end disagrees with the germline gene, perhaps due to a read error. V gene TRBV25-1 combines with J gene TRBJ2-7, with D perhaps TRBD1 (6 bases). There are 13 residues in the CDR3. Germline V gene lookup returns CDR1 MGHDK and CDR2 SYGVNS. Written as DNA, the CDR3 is TGCGCCAGCAGCCTGACAGGCTCCGGCGAGCAGTACTTC. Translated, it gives CASSLTGSGEQYF.

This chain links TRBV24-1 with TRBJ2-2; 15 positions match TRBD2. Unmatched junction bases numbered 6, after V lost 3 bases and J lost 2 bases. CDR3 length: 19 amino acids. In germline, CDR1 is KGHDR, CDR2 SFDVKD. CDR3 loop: CATSDPWTSGRVNTGELFF. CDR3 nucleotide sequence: TGTGCCACCAGTGATCCTTGGACTAGCGGGAGGGTCAACACCGGGGAGCTGTTTTTT.

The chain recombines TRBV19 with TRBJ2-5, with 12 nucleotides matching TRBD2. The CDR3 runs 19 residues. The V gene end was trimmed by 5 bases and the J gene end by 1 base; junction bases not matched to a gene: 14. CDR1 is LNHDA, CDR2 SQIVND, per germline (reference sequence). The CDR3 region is CASSWRLAGVGGGQETQYF. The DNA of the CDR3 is TGTGCCAGTAGTTGGAGACTAGCGGGAGTTGGGGGGGGCCAAGAGACCCAGTACTTC.

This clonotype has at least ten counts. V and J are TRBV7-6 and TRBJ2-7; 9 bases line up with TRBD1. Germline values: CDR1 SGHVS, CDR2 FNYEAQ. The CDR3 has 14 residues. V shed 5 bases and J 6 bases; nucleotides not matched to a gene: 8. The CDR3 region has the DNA TGTGCCAGCAGCAGCCCGGGACAGGGTAGCGAGCAGTACTTC. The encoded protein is CASSSPGQGSEQYF.

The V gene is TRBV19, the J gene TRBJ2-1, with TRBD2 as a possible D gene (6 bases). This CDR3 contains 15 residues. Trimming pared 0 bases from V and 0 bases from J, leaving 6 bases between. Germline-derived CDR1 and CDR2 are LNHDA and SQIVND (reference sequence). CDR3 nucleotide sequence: TGTGCCAGTAGTATAGAAGCGGGCTCCTACAATGAGCAGTTCTTC. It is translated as CASSIEAGSYNEQFF.

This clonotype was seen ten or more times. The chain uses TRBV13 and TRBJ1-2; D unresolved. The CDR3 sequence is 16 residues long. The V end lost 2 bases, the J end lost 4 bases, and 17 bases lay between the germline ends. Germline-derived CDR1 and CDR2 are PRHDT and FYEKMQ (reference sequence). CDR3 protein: CASSLMAAARIYGYTF. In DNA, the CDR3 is TGTGCCAGCAGCTTAATGGCGGCAGCCCGGATCTATGGCTACACCTTC.

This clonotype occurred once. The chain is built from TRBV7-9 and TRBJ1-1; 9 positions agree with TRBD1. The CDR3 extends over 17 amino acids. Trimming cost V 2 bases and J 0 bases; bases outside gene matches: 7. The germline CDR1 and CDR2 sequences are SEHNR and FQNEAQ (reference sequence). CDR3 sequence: CASSLLDRGRLNTEAFF. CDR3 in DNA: TGTGCCAGCAGCTTACTGGACAGGGGTCGATTGAACACTGAAGCTTTCTTT. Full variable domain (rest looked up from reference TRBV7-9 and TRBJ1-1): DTGVSQNPRHKITKRGQNVTFRCDPISEHNRLYWYRQTLGQGPEFLTYFQNEAQLEKSRLLSDRFSAERPKGSFSTLEIQRTEQGDSAMYLCASSLLDRGRLNTEAFFGQGTRLTVV.

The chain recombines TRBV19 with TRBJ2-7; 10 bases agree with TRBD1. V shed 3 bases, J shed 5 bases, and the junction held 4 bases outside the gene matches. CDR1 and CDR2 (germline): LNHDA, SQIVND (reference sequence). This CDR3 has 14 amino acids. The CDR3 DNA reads TGTGCCAGTAGTATCGGACAGGGGGACAACGAGCAGTACTTC. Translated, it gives CASSIGQGDNEQYF. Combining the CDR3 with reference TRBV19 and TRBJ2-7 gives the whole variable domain DGGITQSPKYLFRKEGQNVTLSCEQNLNHDAMYWYRQDPGQGLRLIYYSQIVNDFQKGDIAEGYSVSREKKESFPLTVTSAQKNPTAFYLCASSIGQGDNEQYFGPGTRLTVT.

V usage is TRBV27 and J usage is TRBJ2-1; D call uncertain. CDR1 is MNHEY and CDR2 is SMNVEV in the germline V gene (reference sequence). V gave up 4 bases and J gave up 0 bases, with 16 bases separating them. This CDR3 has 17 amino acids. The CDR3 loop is CASSSEAVGLSYNEQFF. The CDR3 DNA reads TGTGCCAGCAGTTCCGAGGCGGTTGGCCTCTCCTACAATGAGCAGTTCTTC.